This paragraph reports one T cell receptor beta chain. The CDR3 runs to 14 residues. Trimming took 1 base from V and 0 from J, leaving 7 bases between them. Germline-derived CDR1 and CDR2 are SGHRS and YFSETQ. Participants were placed into cohorts based on the clinical history they reported. Authors' methods: Estimation of nucleated cell counts was performed using reference gene primer amplification. Assay used: immunoSEQ multiplex PCR; TCRdb lists only in-frame clones, some missing. V, J and clone size reflect that table, while D and trimming were determined from the DNA. The sample includes around 160,000 clones, over 80% of them seen just once. These data belong to a study of blood T cell repertoires in COVID-19. Overall study context: Spain, Italy and the United States supplied samples that represented acute and convalescent COVID-19.

The rearrangement uses TRBV5-1 and TRBJ1-2; D is ambiguous. This receptor was taken from a woman aged 45-65 years who had been exposed to COVID-19. The sequenced sample consisted of PBMCs or T cells enriched from blood (not recorded which). CDR3 residues: CASSLTATNYGYTF. The CDR3 nucleotides are TGCGCCAGCAGCTTGACAGCCACTAACTATGGCTACACCTTC.